The 24 T cell receptor beta chains reported below all come from one sample, sequenced in a study of shared clonotypes between healthy human individuals. Sequencing used immunoSEQ multiplex PCR; TCRdb keeps in-frame clones, though not all of them. The top ten clones hold more than 0.1% of a sample with 2 million to 2.5 million clones, around 95% of them seen once. The sequenced material came from naive CD4+ T cells sorted from blood. Subset of the sample: CD45RA+ positively selected. All receptors derive from a man aged 18-30 years in good health.

The chain uses TRBV6-6 and TRBJ2-7; 8 bases map to TRBD2. J was trimmed by 4 bases and V by 2 bases; bases with no gene match: 1. Germline V CDR1 and CDR2: MNHNY, SVGAGI (reference sequence). This CDR3 has 13 amino acids. CDR3 sequence reads: CASSYGLAYEQYF. CDR3 DNA: TGTGCCAGCAGTTACGGACTAGCTTACGAGCAGTACTTC.

The genes are TRBV4-1 and TRBJ1-4, with D perhaps TRBD1 (6 bases). The CDR3 runs 15 residues. Trimming took 1 base from V and 3 from J, leaving 9 bases between them. Germline V gene lookup returns CDR1 MGHRA and CDR2 YSYEKL. CDR3 DNA sequence: TGCGCCAGCAGCCAAGTGGGGGCAGCTAATGAAAAACTGTTTTTT. Amino acids: CASSQVGAANEKLFF.

This chain links TRBV5-6 with TRBJ2-5; 8 bases fit TRBD2. The CDR3 sequence is 13 residues long. Germline-derived CDR1 and CDR2 are SGHDT and YYEEEE. The junction had 3 bases not matched to a gene; V was cut back by 4 bases and J by 4 bases. CDR3 DNA: TGTGCCAGCAGCGTCGGGAGGGTAGAGACCCAGTACTTC. Its translation is CASSVGRVETQYF.

The chain joins TRBV7-6 to TRBJ2-2; D may be TRBD2 (5 bases). Trimming shortened V by 5 bases and J by 7 bases, and 14 bases separated the two germline ends. The CDR3 runs to 14 residues. CDR1 is SGHVS and CDR2 is FNYEAQ in the germline V gene. CDR3 residues: CASSRARRFGELFF. The CDR3, as DNA: TGTGCCAGCAGCCGTGCGCGGAGGTTCGGGGAGCTGTTTTTT.

The chain joins TRBV4-3 to TRBJ1-4; 8 positions match TRBD1. V dropped 3 bases and J dropped 6; count of bases not matched to a gene: 6. Germline loops: CDR1 LGHNA, CDR2 YSLEER. The CDR3 consists of 15 residues. The CDR3 DNA reads TGCGCCAGCAGCCAGGAGACAGGGGAATATGAAAAACTGTTTTTT. It specifies CASSQETGEYEKLFF.

This rearrangement joins TRBV5-1 to TRBJ2-7; 11 bases line up with TRBD2. V shed 7 bases and J 0 bases; nucleotides not matched to a gene: 6. Germline assignment: CDR1 SGHRS and CDR2 YFSETQ. CDR3 size: 15 residues. CDR3 DNA: TGCGCCAGCGCCGCCACTAGCGGGAGCTCCTACGAGCAGTACTTC. Translation gives CASAATSGSSYEQYF.

The chain uses TRBV18 and TRBJ2-3, with D perhaps matching TRBD2 (5 bases). The CDR3 is 14 residues long. With 5 bases removed from V and 1 base from J, the gap between germline ends came to 10 bases. Germline assignment: CDR1 KGHSH and CDR2 LQKENI. This chain's CDR3 is CASSAMEGTDTQYF. DNA of the CDR3: TGTGCCAGCTCAGCTATGGAGGGCACAGATACGCAGTATTTT.

The rearrangement links TRBV5-6 to TRBJ2-5; no firm D call. Per the germline V gene, CDR1 is SGHDT and CDR2 is YYEEEE. The CDR3 has 14 amino acids. Trimming removed 0 bases at V and 5 bases at J, with 11 bases between. The CDR3 reads CASSLVGLLETQYF. CDR3 DNA: TGTGCCAGCAGCTTGGTTGGGTTACTCGAGACCCAGTACTTC. Variable domain in full (rest from reference TRBV5-6 and TRBJ2-5): DAGVTQSPTHLIKTRGQQVTLRCSPKSGHDTVSWYQQALGQGPQFIFQYYEEEERQRGNFPDRFSGHQFPNYSSELNVNALLLGDSALYLCASSLVGLLETQYFGPGTRLLVL.

V is TRBV11-2 and J is TRBJ2-3, with a possible D match to TRBD1 (5 bases). The V and J ends lost 2 bases and 14 bases respectively, with 23 bases between them. The CDR3 is made up of 15 amino acids. From germline, CDR1 is SGHAT and CDR2 FQNNGV. The CDR3 spells CASSLTGAKDPYRYF. DNA of the CDR3: TGTGCCAGCAGCTTAACAGGAGCTAAGGACCCCTATAGGTATTTT.

V and J are TRBV5-4 and TRBJ2-5, with 8 bases lining up with TRBD2. The germline CDR1 and CDR2 sequences are SGHNT and YYREEE (reference sequence). The CDR3 covers 14 residues. The J segment lost 5 bases and the V segment lost 10 bases, leaving 13 bases of the junction unmatched. The DNA of the CDR3 is TGTGCCTCGAGGGCGGGGGGAAGCGGGGAGACCCAGTACTTC. It codes for CASRAGGSGETQYF.

This clone was detected only a few times. The V and J genes are TRBV27 and TRBJ2-7; TRBD1 agrees at 9 bases. Germline CDR1 is MNHEY and CDR2 is SMNVEV (reference sequence). The trim removed 3 bases at V and 4 bases at J, leaving 7 bases unmatched. This CDR3 has 15 amino acids. The CDR3 DNA reads as TGTGCCAGCAGTTTCTCCGGACAGGGGCCTTACGAGCAGTACTTC. It codes for CASSFSGQGPYEQYF.

The chain uses TRBV29-1 and TRBJ2-1, with 7 bases that match TRBD2. The ends lost 4 bases at V and 7 bases at J; junction bases unmatched: 7. The germline CDR1 and CDR2 sequences are SQVTM and ANQGSEA. The CDR3 loop spans 13 amino acids. CDR3 amino acids: CSVAREWLNEQFF. The CDR3 coding sequence is TGCAGCGTTGCGCGGGAGTGGTTGAATGAGCAGTTCTTC.

This chain joins TRBV6-6 and TRBJ2-7, with D possibly matching TRBD2 (6 bases). The CDR3 totals 13 residues. Trimming shortened V by 4 bases and J by 6 bases, and 13 bases separated the two germline ends. Germline V gene data show CDR1 as MNHNY and CDR2 as SVGAGI (reference sequence). In DNA form, the CDR3 reads TGTGCCAGCAGTTCTCTTGCGGGGACCGAGCAGTACTTC. Translated, it gives CASSSLAGTEQYF.

The chain uses TRBV7-2 and TRBJ2-7, with D perhaps matching TRBD2 (5 bases). The CDR3 sequence is 14 residues long. The V end was cut by 5 bases, the J end by 3 bases, with 14 bases between. The germline CDR1 and CDR2 sequences are SGHTA and FQGNSA. The CDR3 sequence: CASSLPGIFYEQYF. The CDR3 DNA reads TGTGCCAGCAGCCTCCCCGGGATATTCTACGAGCAGTACTTC.

V is TRBV4-3 and J is TRBJ2-1; 7 bases fit TRBD2. The CDR3 contains 14 residues. V shed 1 base, J shed 6 bases, and the junction held 3 bases outside the gene matches. CDR1 is LGHNA and CDR2 is YSLEER in the germline V gene. This CDR3 reads CASSQGTRINEQFF. CDR3 DNA: TGCGCCAGCAGCCAAGGGACTAGAATCAATGAGCAGTTCTTC.

The chain combines TRBV2 with TRBJ1-2; no definite D call. CDR3 length equals 11 residues. The germline V gene encodes CDR1 SNHLY and CDR2 FYNNEI. Trimming cost V 7 bases and J 3 bases, with 6 bases left between them. The CDR3 spells CASTAHYGYTF. In nucleotides, the CDR3 is TGTGCCAGCACAGCCCACTATGGCTACACCTTC.

The V and J genes are TRBV6-6 and TRBJ1-2; 7 nucleotides align to TRBD1. The CDR3 has 14 amino acids. The junction had 4 bases not matched to a gene; V was cut back by 2 bases and J by 4 bases. Looked up from germline, CDR1 is MNHNY and CDR2 is SVGAGI (reference sequence). CDR3 protein: CASSYPGQSYGYTF. The CDR3 DNA sequence: TGTGCCAGCAGTTACCCGGGACAGAGCTATGGCTACACCTTC.

This clone was seen only once. V gene TRBV30 combines with J gene TRBJ1-1; D not certain. The CDR3 runs 15 residues. Trimming stripped 1 base from V and 1 base from J, with 13 bases between. Germline CDR1 GTSNPN, CDR2 SVGIG (reference sequence). CDR3 DNA: TGTGCCTGGAGTGGGAAGGGTGCCCCGAACACTGAAGCTTTCTTT. It encodes CAWSGKGAPNTEAFF.

The V gene is TRBV5-1, the J gene TRBJ2-7; 11 bases align to TRBD2. This CDR3 comprises 15 residues. Germline V gene data show CDR1 as SGHRS and CDR2 as YFSETQ. V shed 3 bases and J 3 bases; nucleotides not matched to a gene: 5. The DNA for the CDR3 is TGCGCCAGCAGCTCGGGACTAGCGGAGTTCTACGAGCAGTACTTC. This translates into CASSSGLAEFYEQYF.

The genes are TRBV6-4 and TRBJ2-2, with D possibly being TRBD2 (6 bases). Trimming took off 4 bases at V and 1 base at J, with 13 bases between the two ends. The CDR3 spans 16 residues. Germline V gene sequence: CDR1 MRHNA, CDR2 SNTAGT. The CDR3 loop reads CASSVGGKVNTGELFF. Here the CDR3 DNA reads TGTGCCAGCAGTGTTGGGGGGAAGGTGAACACCGGGGAGCTGTTTTTT.

J is TRBJ1-6 and V is TRBV30; D call uncertain. The CDR3 is 15 residues long. The V and J ends lost 0 bases and 7 bases respectively, with 13 bases between them. Germline lookup yields CDR1 GTSNPN and CDR2 SVGIG (reference sequence). CDR3 region: CAWSVQRVGNSPLHF. The CDR3 nucleotides read TGTGCCTGGAGTGTACAAAGGGTCGGGAATTCACCCCTCCACTTT.

The chain carries TRBV28 and TRBJ2-5; 11 nucleotides align to TRBD2. Trimming removed 8 bases from V and 5 bases from J; junction bases left unmatched: 10. In germline, CDR1 is MDHEN, CDR2 SYDVKM. The CDR3 runs to 15 residues. In DNA, the CDR3 is TGTGCCAGCGTCGATAGCGGGGGGGTAGGGGAGACCCAGTACTTC. Translated: CASVDSGGVGETQYF.

The chain combines TRBV5-1 with TRBJ1-2, with 8 bases identical to TRBD1. Germline V lookup: CDR1 SGHRS, CDR2 YFSETQ. The ends lost 3 bases at V and 4 bases at J; junction bases unmatched: 5. This CDR3 is 14 amino acids long. The CDR3 nucleotides are TGCGCCAGCAGCTGGGGACAGGAAAGCTATGGCTACACCTTC. Protein sequence: CASSWGQESYGYTF.

V usage is TRBV11-2 and J usage is TRBJ1-2; D might be TRBD1 (5 bases). The V gene lost 2 bases and the J gene lost 7 bases, with 14 bases spanning the gap. The CDR3 has 14 amino acids. Germline V gene data show CDR1 as SGHAT and CDR2 as FQNNGV. CDR3 DNA sequence: TGTGCCAGCAGCTTATCAGGGTCTGAGTTTGGCTACACCTTC. It encodes CASSLSGSEFGYTF.